This passage covers 5 T cell receptor beta chains from one sample sequenced in a study of response to subunit inactivated influenza vaccine. TCRdb used MiXCR to reprocess the RT-PCR reads, holding one entry per CDR3 protein. The sample consists of about 580,000 distinct CDR3 sequences, less than 15% of them appearing once. This specimen was PBMCs from blood, taken about 13 days after vaccination. These receptors were taken from a man between 45 and 60 years old who received an inactivated influenza vaccine.

The chain links TRBV2 to TRBJ2-3; D remains ambiguous. This CDR3 has 13 amino acids. The germline V gene has CDR1 SNHLY and CDR2 FYNNEI. V was cut by 7 bases and J by 6 bases, with 14 bases left in between. The CDR3 loop reads CASIANKWDTQYF. DNA of the CDR3: TGTGCCAGCATTGCAAACAAGTGGGATACGCAGTATTTT.

The chain carries TRBV5-1 and TRBJ2-1; 8 positions agree with TRBD2. Germline V CDR1 and CDR2: SGHRS, YFSETQ. The CDR3 length is 16 residues. The V and J ends lost 1 base and 0 bases, in that order; junction bases with no gene match: 3. CDR3 protein: CASSLTGGGSYNEQFF. The DNA for the CDR3 is TGCGCCAGCAGCTTGACGGGAGGGGGCTCCTACAATGAGCAGTTCTTC.

This clonotype was detected a few times. The CDR3 here is CATQADHESNQPQHF. The CDR3 nucleotides read TGTGCCACCCAAGCGGACCACGAGAGCAATCAGCCCCAGCATTTT. This rearrangement joins TRBV10-3 to TRBJ1-5, with D unclear. This CDR3 region has 15 residues. Germline CDR1 reads ENHRY; CDR2 reads SYGVKD. The V gene lost 10 bases and the J gene lost 1 base, with 17 bases spanning the gap.

CDR3 loop: CASSLAPSGNTIYF. Here the CDR3 DNA reads TGTGCCAGCAGCTTAGCTCCTTCTGGAAACACCATATATTTT. The chain links TRBV11-3 to TRBJ1-3, with no clear D. The germline V gene has CDR1 SGHNT and CDR2 YENEEA. This CDR3 comprises 14 residues. The ends were cut back, 1 base at V and 1 base at J, with 5 bases in the middle.

The J gene is TRBJ2-2, the V gene TRBV27, with D uncertain. Trimming left V 8 bases short and J 2 bases short, with 6 bases between. Per germline, CDR1 MNHEY and CDR2 SMNVEV (reference sequence). The CDR3 totals 12 residues. CDR3 amino acids: CASGFNTGELFF. In nucleotides, the CDR3 is TGTGCCAGCGGATTTAACACCGGGGAGCTGTTTTTT.